This T cell receptor (beta chain) was profiled in a study of control samples from healthy donors and cancer patients. Assay used: immunoSEQ multiplex PCR; TCRdb lists only in-frame clones, some missing. Among approximately 160,000 clones listed, 85% to 95% were seen once. In germline, CDR1 is SGHDT, CDR2 YYEEEE. The V and J ends lost 2 bases and 10 bases respectively, with 16 bases between them. The CDR3 is 15 residues long. The origin of this receptor is a woman younger than 35 in good health. The V and J genes are TRBV5-6 and TRBJ1-6; D remains unclear. Sequenced: blood. The CDR3 loop is CASSLEGVFGSPLHF. The CDR3 DNA reads as TGTGCCAGCAGCTTAGAGGGCGTTTTTGGGTCACCCCTCCACTTT.